The 13 T cell receptor beta chains reported below all come from one sample, sequenced in a study of cytomegalovirus exposure and HLA in healthy donors. The primer mix had 60 Vbeta and 13 Jbeta primers. TCRdb's copy holds only in-frame clones and misses some; the assay was immunoSEQ multiplex PCR. The repertoire has about 110,000 clones, 15% of them found once; the top ten carry 1.5% to 2%. Sequencing input: PBMCs. The receptors here all came from a woman under 30 in good health and CMV-seronegative.

In this sample, this clone turned up a few times. The chain has TRBV30 and TRBJ2-3, with D possibly matching TRBD2 (5 bases). CDR3 size: 13 residues. Germline V gene data show CDR1 as GTSNPN and CDR2 as SVGIG (reference sequence). Trimming removed 4 bases from V and 1 base from J, with 9 bases in between. The CDR3 coding sequence is TGTGCCTGGACGGGGTTGGGCACAGATACGCAGTATTTT. The encoded protein is CAWTGLGTDTQYF.

This clone was seen a handful of times. V gene TRBV19 combines with J gene TRBJ1-2; no clear D gene. CDR1 and CDR2 (germline): LNHDA, SQIVND (reference sequence). CDR3 length: 11 residues. V was cut by 6 bases and J by 4 bases, with 6 bases left in between. The CDR3 DNA is TGTGCCAGTAGGGCCACCTATGGCTACACCTTC. Protein product: CASRATYGYTF.

The V call is TRBV4-1, the J call TRBJ2-3, with 9 bases matching TRBD1. Germline CDR1 and CDR2: MGHRA and YSYEKL. J lost 1 base, V lost 4 bases, and 6 bases had no gene match. CDR3 length: 16 residues. The CDR3 loop is CASSPDRGSGTDTQYF. In nucleotides, the CDR3 is TGCGCCAGCAGCCCGGACAGGGGAAGCGGCACAGATACGCAGTATTTT.

This clone was seen only a few times. J is TRBJ1-2 and V is TRBV6-5; 8 bases are shared with TRBD1. J was trimmed by 2 bases and V by 11 bases; bases with no gene match: 10. CDR1 is MNHEY and CDR2 is SVGAGI in the germline V gene. The CDR3 consists of 14 residues. This CDR3 reads CARTNYRGNYGYTF. The CDR3 DNA reads TGTGCCCGCACCAACTACAGGGGGAACTATGGCTACACCTTC.

A few counts support this clone. This chain connects TRBV11-2 to TRBJ1-6; 11 positions match TRBD1. J gave up 10 bases and V 5 bases, and 7 bases lay outside the gene matches. The germline V gene encodes CDR1 SGHAT and CDR2 FQNNGV. This CDR3 has 15 amino acids. The CDR3 here is CASSRLGTGGSPLHF. As DNA, the CDR3 is TGTGCCAGCAGCCGTCTCGGGACAGGGGGGTCACCCCTCCACTTT. The full variable domain, in which reference TRBV11-2 and TRBJ1-6 provide the parts outside the CDR3, is EAGVAQSPRYKIIEKRQSVAFWCNPISGHATLYWYQQILGQGPKLLIQFQNNGVVDDSQLPKDRFSAERLKGVDSTLKIQPAKLEDSAVYLCASSRLGTGGSPLHFGNGTRLTVT.

J is TRBJ2-3 and V is TRBV2; D is ambiguous. Germline assignment: CDR1 SNHLY and CDR2 FYNNEI. The V and J ends lost 3 bases and 6 bases respectively, with 16 bases between them. The CDR3 length is 15 residues. The CDR3 DNA reads as TGTGCCAGCAGTGATAACAGCTATACTTTGGATACGCAGTATTTT. Its translation is CASSDNSYTLDTQYF.

This clone was found a few times. This sequence joins TRBV19 and TRBJ2-1; D perhaps matches TRBD1 (6 bases). Germline CDR1 and CDR2: LNHDA and SQIVND (reference sequence). V lost 5 bases to trimming and J lost 1 base, with 6 bases between them. The CDR3 loop spans 13 amino acids. Written as DNA, the CDR3 is TGTGCCAGTAGTCAGGGGTCCTACAATGAGCAGTTCTTC. This sequence encodes CASSQGSYNEQFF. Using reference TRBV19 and TRBJ2-1 for the parts outside the CDR3, the full variable domain is DGGITQSPKYLFRKEGQNVTLSCEQNLNHDAMYWYRQDPGQGLRLIYYSQIVNDFQKGDIAEGYSVSREKKESFPLTVTSAQKNPTAFYLCASSQGSYNEQFFGPGTRLTVL.

The J gene is TRBJ2-7, the V gene TRBV6-5, with 7 positions matching TRBD2. Germline values: CDR1 MNHEY, CDR2 SVGAGI. The CDR3 loop spans 14 amino acids. The junction had 8 bases not matched to a gene; V was cut back by 7 bases and J by 2 bases. The CDR3 region has the DNA TGTGCCAGCAATCCGGCTAGCGGTACCTACGAGCAGTACTTC. Translating gives CASNPASGTYEQYF.

This clone showed up just a few times. The sample has other DNA sequences that encode this CDR3 too. The chain couples TRBV4-1 to TRBJ1-1; 7 bases align to TRBD1. Trimming cost V 3 bases and J 0 bases; bases outside gene matches: 1. This CDR3 region has 14 residues. CDR1 MGHRA and CDR2 YSYEKL come from the germline V gene. CDR3 in amino acids: CASSQGQMNTEAFF. The DNA of the CDR3 is TGCGCCAGCAGCCAGGGACAGATGAACACTGAAGCTTTCTTT.

This chain joins TRBV7-3 and TRBJ1-2; TRBD1 matches at 8 bases. Per the germline V gene, CDR1 is SGHTA and CDR2 is FQGTGA. With V trimmed by 8 bases and J by 6 bases, 5 bases remained unmatched. CDR3 size: 12 residues. DNA of the CDR3: TGTGCCAGCCGGACAGGGATCCATGGCTACACCTTC. This gives the protein CASRTGIHGYTF.

The chain has TRBV7-9 and TRBJ2-7; TRBD2 agrees at 10 bases. Germline CDR1 and CDR2: SEHNR and FQNEAQ (reference sequence). Losses at the gene ends were 0 bases for V and 1 base for J; bases not matched to a gene: 6. CDR3 length: 17 residues. CDR3 in amino acids: CASSLAGSGRKSYEQYF. The CDR3 DNA follows: TGTGCCAGCAGCTTAGCGGGTAGCGGGAGGAAATCCTACGAGCAGTACTTC.

The V and J genes are TRBV28 and TRBJ1-3; D is uncertain. Trimming pared 5 bases from V and 2 bases from J, leaving 13 bases between. The CDR3 totals 15 residues. Germline V lookup: CDR1 MDHEN, CDR2 SYDVKM. The CDR3 nucleotides are TGTGCCAGCAGTCGTGCGGGGTTGGCTGGAAACACCATATATTTT. It codes for CASSRAGLAGNTIYF.

Only a few counts were recorded for this clone. The CDR3 is CASMKASGEFYEQYF. The CDR3 region has the DNA TGTGCCAGCATGAAGGCTAGCGGTGAATTCTACGAGCAGTACTTC. The chain couples TRBV6-1 to TRBJ2-7; TRBD2 agrees at 7 bases. V was clipped by 7 bases and J by 3 bases; unmatched bases: 12. CDR3 size: 15 residues. Germline assignment: CDR1 MNHNS and CDR2 SASEGT.